Listed below are T cell receptor beta chains from one sample, sequenced in a study of early T cells in non-severe SARS-CoV-2 infection. TCRdb passed the 5' RACE reads through MiXCR, listing each CDR3 protein once. The sample lists over 45,000 distinct CDR3 sequences, 7.7% seen once, with about 11% in the top ten. The sample was whole blood, taken at baseline. All receptors derive from an adult who was a healthcare worker with PCR-confirmed SARS-CoV-2 infection or an uninfected control (not recorded which). Each CDR3 is given with its conserved first and last residue. D genes are given only for firm matches. Clone size is not always given. Where it is, it says once, few, many or a class for expanded clones.

size: NA; V: TRBV7-9; D: TRBD2; J: TRBJ2-3; DNA: TGTGCCAGCAGCTCCTCAACCCTTAGCGGGAGGCACTACGTCGTGACCACAGATACGCAGTATTTT; CDR3: CASSSSTLSGRHYVVTTDTQYF
size: NA; V: TRBV27; D: NA; J: TRBJ2-1; DNA: TGTGCCAGTGGGTGGCTTAGCGGCTCCTACAATGAGCAGTTCTTC; CDR3: CASGWLSGSYNEQFF
size: few; V: TRBV4-1; D: TRBD2; J: TRBJ2-5; DNA: TGCGCCAGCAGCCAAGCGCTAGCGGCAACCCAAGAGACCCAGTACTTC; CDR3: CASSQALAATQETQYF
size: many; V: TRBV19; D: TRBD2; J: TRBJ2-5; DNA: TGTGCCAGTAGTATAATGGCGGGAGACCAAGAGACCCAGTACTTC; CDR3: CASSIMAGDQETQYF
size: many; V: TRBV21-1; D: NA; J: TRBJ2-3; DNA: TGTGCCAGCAGCAAACGAGAGGGGGCGCGGGCCACAGATACGCAGTATTTT; CDR3: CASSKREGARATDTQYF
size: NA; V: TRBV11-2; D: TRBD2; J: TRBJ2-7; DNA: TGTGCCAGCAGCATTAACCCCACTACTAGCGGGAGTTTTCGCGAGCAGTACTTC; CDR3: CASSINPTTSGSFREQYF
size: NA; V: TRBV12-3/TRBV12-4; D: TRBD1; J: TRBJ2-7; DNA: TGTGCCAGCAGCCTGACAGGGGGCGAGCAGTACTTC; CDR3: CASSLTGGEQYF
size: NA; V: TRBV18; D: NA; J: TRBJ1-2; DNA: TGTGCCAGCTCACCCTCGACTGATAACTATGGCTACACCTTC; CDR3: CASSPSTDNYGYTF
size: many; V: TRBV20-1; D: TRBD1; J: TRBJ2-7; DNA: TGCAGTGCTAGTGGGACAGGGGCTAGCTACGAGCAGTACTTC; CDR3: CSASGTGASYEQYF
size: few; V: TRBV5-5; D: NA; J: TRBJ2-3; DNA: TGTGCCAGCAGCTTGCGGGGCAACACAGATACGCAGTATTTT; CDR3: CASSLRGNTDTQYF
size: few; V: TRBV11-2; D: TRBD2; J: TRBJ2-1; DNA: TGTGCCAGCAGCTTAGATCGGACTAGCGGGAATGAGCAGTTCTTC; CDR3: CASSLDRTSGNEQFF
size: NA; V: TRBV7-2; D: NA; J: TRBJ1-5; DNA: TGTGCCAGCAGCCCACTTCCAGGGGTAGAACAGCCCCAGCATTTT; CDR3: CASSPLPGVEQPQHF
size: NA; V: TRBV9; D: NA; J: TRBJ2-2; DNA: TGTGCCAGCAGCGCGGTCAGGGAGTTCCTCGGCGGGGAGCTGTTTTTT; CDR3: CASSAVREFLGGELFF
size: few; V: TRBV29-1; D: NA; J: TRBJ1-3; DNA: TGCAGCGTTGCCCCCCGAAACTCTGGAAACACCATATATTTT; CDR3: CSVAPRNSGNTIYF
size: many; V: TRBV11-2; D: NA; J: TRBJ1-6; DNA: TGTGCCAGCAGAGGAGATTCACCCCTCCACTTT; CDR3: CASRGDSPLHF